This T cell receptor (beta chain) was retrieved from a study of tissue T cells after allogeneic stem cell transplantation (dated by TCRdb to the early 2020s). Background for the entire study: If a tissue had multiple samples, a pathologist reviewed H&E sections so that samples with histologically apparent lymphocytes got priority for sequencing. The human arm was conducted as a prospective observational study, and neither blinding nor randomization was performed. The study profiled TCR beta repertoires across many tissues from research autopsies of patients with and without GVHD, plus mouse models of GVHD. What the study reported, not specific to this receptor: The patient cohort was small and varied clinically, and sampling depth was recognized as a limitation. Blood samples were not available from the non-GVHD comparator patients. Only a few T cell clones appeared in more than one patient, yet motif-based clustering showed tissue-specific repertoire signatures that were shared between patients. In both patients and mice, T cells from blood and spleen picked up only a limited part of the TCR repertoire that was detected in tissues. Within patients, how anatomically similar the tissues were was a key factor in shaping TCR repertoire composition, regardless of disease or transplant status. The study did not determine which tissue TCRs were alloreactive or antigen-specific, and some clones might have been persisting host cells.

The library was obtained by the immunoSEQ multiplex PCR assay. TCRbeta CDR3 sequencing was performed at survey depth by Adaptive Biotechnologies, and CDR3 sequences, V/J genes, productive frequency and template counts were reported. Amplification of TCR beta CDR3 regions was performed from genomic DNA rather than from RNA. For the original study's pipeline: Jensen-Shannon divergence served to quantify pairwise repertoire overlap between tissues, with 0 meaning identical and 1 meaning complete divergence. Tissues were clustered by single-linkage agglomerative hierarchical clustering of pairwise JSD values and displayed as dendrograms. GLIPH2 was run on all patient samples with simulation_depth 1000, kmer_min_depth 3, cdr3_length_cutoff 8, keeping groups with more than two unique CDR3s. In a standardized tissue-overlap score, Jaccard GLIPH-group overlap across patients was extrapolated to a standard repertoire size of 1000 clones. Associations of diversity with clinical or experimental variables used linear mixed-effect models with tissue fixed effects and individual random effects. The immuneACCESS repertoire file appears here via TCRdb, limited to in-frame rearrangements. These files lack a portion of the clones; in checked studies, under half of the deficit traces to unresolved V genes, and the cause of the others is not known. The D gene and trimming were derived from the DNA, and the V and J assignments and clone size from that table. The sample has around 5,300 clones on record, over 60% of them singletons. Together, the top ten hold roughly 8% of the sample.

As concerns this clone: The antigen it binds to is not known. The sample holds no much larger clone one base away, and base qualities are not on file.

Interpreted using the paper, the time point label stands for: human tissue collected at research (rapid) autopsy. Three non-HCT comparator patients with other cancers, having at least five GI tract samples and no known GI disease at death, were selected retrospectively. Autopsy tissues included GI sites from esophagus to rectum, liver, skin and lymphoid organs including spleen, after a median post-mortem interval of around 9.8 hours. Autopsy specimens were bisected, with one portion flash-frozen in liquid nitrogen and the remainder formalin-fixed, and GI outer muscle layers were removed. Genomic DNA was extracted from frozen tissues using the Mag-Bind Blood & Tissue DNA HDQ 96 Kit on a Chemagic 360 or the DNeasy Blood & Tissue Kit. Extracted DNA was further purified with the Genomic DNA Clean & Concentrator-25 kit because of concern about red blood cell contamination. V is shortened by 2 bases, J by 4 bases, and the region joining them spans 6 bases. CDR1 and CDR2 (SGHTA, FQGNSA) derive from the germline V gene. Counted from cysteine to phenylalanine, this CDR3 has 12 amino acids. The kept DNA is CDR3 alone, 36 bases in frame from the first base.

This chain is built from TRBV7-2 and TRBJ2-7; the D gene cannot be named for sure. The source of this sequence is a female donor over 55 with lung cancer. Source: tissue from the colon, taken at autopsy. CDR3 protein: CASSLTTYEQYF. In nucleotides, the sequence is TGTGCCAGCAGCTTAACTACTTACGAGCAGTACTTC. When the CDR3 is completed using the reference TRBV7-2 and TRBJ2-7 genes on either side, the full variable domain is GAGVSQSPSNKVTEKGKDVELRCDPISGHTALYWYRQSLGQGLEFLIYFQGNSAPDKSGLPSDRFSAERTGGSVSTLTIQRTQQEDSAVYLCASSLTTYEQYFGPGTRLTVT.